These 7 T cell receptor beta chains were all obtained from the same sample, sequenced in a study of beta chain features in type 1 diabetes. Findings of the study overall: Researchers report that Type 1 diabetes patients had moderately but significantly shorter TCRB CDR3s across all four CD4+ subsets.

Their target antigens are unknown. The entirety of the isolated RNA underwent reverse transcription, so expressed TCRB transcripts were sequenced. Using immunoSEQ multiplex PCR, the repertoire was profiled, and TCRdb retains in-frame clones only, with some absent. The sample includes some 350,000 clones, 8.5% to 10% seen only once; the top ten take about 0.64%. Source material: central memory CD4+ T cells from blood. These receptors were obtained from a young man with type 1 diabetes.

The chain couples TRBV5-4 to TRBJ2-5; a possible D gene is TRBD1 (8 bases). The CDR3 spans 16 residues. V lost 0 bases and J 4 bases, leaving 16 bases between the germline ends. Germline V CDR1 and CDR2: SGHNT, YYREEE (reference sequence). Here the CDR3 DNA reads TGTGCCAGCAGCTTGGCCCCAGGGGGCGGGAGAGAGACCCAGTACTTC. Its translation: CASSLAPGGGRETQYF.

The V gene is TRBV29-1, the J gene TRBJ1-1, with D hard to call. V was pared by 4 bases and J by 4 bases, with 7 bases between. The CDR3 consists of 11 residues. Germline V CDR1 and CDR2: SQVTM, ANQGSEA. CDR3 sequence reads: CSVGGSTEAFF. CDR3 nucleotides: TGCAGCGTTGGCGGGTCCACTGAAGCTTTCTTT.

This clone has at least ten counts. The V call is TRBV15, the J call TRBJ1-4; TRBD1 might be the D (6 bases). Germline CDR1 is LNHNV and CDR2 is YYDKDF (reference sequence). V was clipped by 11 bases and J by 6 bases, with 16 bases between them. CDR3 length equals 13 residues. DNA for the CDR3: TGTGCCGCCGGGGGCAGTCGGGATGAAAAACTGTTTTTT. It encodes CAAGGSRDEKLFF.

V usage is TRBV6-6 and J usage is TRBJ2-1, with TRBD2 as a possible D gene (5 bases). V was trimmed by 6 bases and J by 7 bases, leaving 16 bases between them. Germline assignment: CDR1 MNHNY and CDR2 SVGAGI (reference sequence). The CDR3 is made up of 14 amino acids. The CDR3 DNA is TGTGCCAGCAGCCGAGGTGGGAGCGAAAATGAGCAGTTCTTC. Protein product: CASSRGGSENEQFF.

This clone was seen just once. This rearrangement joins TRBV29-1 to TRBJ1-2; unclear D gene. V was cut by 7 bases and J by 3 bases, with 12 bases left in between. The CDR3 loop spans 12 amino acids. Germline lookup yields CDR1 SQVTM and CDR2 ANQGSEA. Written as DNA, the CDR3 is TGCAGCGCCGGCAGCCCCGACTATGGCTACACCTTC. It encodes CSAGSPDYGYTF. Together with reference TRBV29-1 and TRBJ1-2, the CDR3 gives the full variable domain: SAVISQKPSRDICQRGTSLTIQCQVDSQVTMMFWYRQQPGQSLTLIATANQGSEATYESGFVIDKFPISRPNLTFSTLTVSNMSPEDSSIYLCSAGSPDYGYTFGSGTRLTVV.

This clone appeared a few times. J is TRBJ2-2 and V is TRBV27; D remains unclear. Germline V gene data show CDR1 as MNHEY and CDR2 as SMNVEV (reference sequence). V shed 6 bases and J shed 2 bases, with 19 bases lying between them. The CDR3 runs to 17 residues. Written as DNA, the CDR3 is TGTGCCAGCAGCAAGATTAGCCGATACCTAAACACCGGGGAGCTGTTTTTT. Translated: CASSKISRYLNTGELFF.

The chain couples TRBV7-9 to TRBJ1-2; 7 bases are shared with TRBD1. The CDR3 consists of 15 residues. With 1 base clipped from V and 4 bases from J, the junction kept 6 bases outside the gene matches. In germline, CDR1 is SEHNR, CDR2 FQNEAQ (reference sequence). The CDR3 is CASSLGGDSAYGYTF. The DNA for the CDR3 is TGTGCCAGCAGCTTAGGAGGGGACAGCGCCTATGGCTACACCTTC.